This T cell receptor beta chain was found in a study of T cell changes during pregnancy in multiple sclerosis. Method: immunoSEQ multiplex PCR; TCRdb's copy keeps in-frame clones and lacks some. In the table there are some 50,000 clones, 80% to 95% of which are singletons. Material: peripheral blood, obtained after pregnancy. This TCR derives from a female donor with multiple sclerosis, enrolled in a pregnancy study.

CDR3 amino acids: CASSLAGIRDGYTF. CDR3 nucleotide sequence: TGTGCCAGCAGCTTGGCCGGGATTCGGGATGGCTACACCTTC. V usage is TRBV5-4 and J usage is TRBJ1-2, with D uncertain. V was pared by 0 bases and J by 6 bases, with 12 bases between. The CDR3 length is 14 residues. The germline V gene encodes CDR1 SGHNT and CDR2 YYREEE (reference sequence).